Shown below are 12 T cell receptor beta chains from a single sample sequenced in a study of shared clonotypes between healthy human individuals (dated by TCRdb to the early 2020s). Libraries were constructed by the immunoSEQ multiplex PCR assay. Held by TCRdb, this immuneACCESS table contains in-frame sequences only and omits some clones. Under half of the omission traces to an unresolved V gene where checked; the cause of the rest is unknown. This sample lists hundreds of thousands of clones; approximately 79% were detected once. 10% of the sample is taken by the ten largest. The sequencing input was memory CD4+ T cells sorted from blood. The cell subset or site label, read with the paper, signifies: CD45RA-negative fraction. These TCRs come from a man aged 25-45 years in good health.

The chain links TRBV10-3 to TRBJ2-2; D is undetermined. V was clipped by 8 bases and J by 4 bases, with 11 bases between them. CDR3 length: 13 residues. Germline assignment: CDR1 ENHRY and CDR2 SYGVKD. The CDR3 bases are TGTGCCATCCTGGGGATAGCCACCGGGGAGCTGTTTTTT. Its protein is CAILGIATGELFF.

The V gene is TRBV9, the J gene TRBJ1-3; D may be TRBD1 (6 bases). Germline CDR1 reads SGDLS; CDR2 reads YYNGEE. Trimming pared 4 bases from V and 4 bases from J, leaving 12 bases between. This CDR3 is 14 amino acids long. The CDR3 nucleotides are TGTGCCAGCAGCATCAGGACAGAAGGAAACACCATATATTTT. It is translated as CASSIRTEGNTIYF.

The rearrangement links TRBV29-1 to TRBJ2-3, with TRBD1 identical over 9 bases. The CDR3 has 14 residues. The germline gives CDR1 SQVTM, CDR2 ANQGSEA. The trim removed 2 bases at V and 4 bases at J, leaving 4 bases unmatched. This CDR3 reads CSVELGQGADTQYF. Here the CDR3 DNA reads TGCAGCGTTGAATTGGGACAGGGTGCAGATACGCAGTATTTT.

The genes are TRBV29-1 and TRBJ2-3; TRBD2 matches at 7 bases. The ends lost 3 bases at V and 5 bases at J; junction bases unmatched: 5. The CDR3 covers 13 residues. Germline lookup yields CDR1 SQVTM and CDR2 ANQGSEA. The CDR3, as DNA: TGCAGCGTTGAGCGGGGGTCTGGAGATACGCAGTATTTT. Translated: CSVERGSGDTQYF.

V usage is TRBV30 and J usage is TRBJ1-2; D gene uncertain. The CDR3 runs to 16 residues. The germline V gene encodes CDR1 GTSNPN and CDR2 SVGIG (reference sequence). Trimming pared 3 bases from V and 1 base from J, leaving 18 bases between. This chain's CDR3 is CAWSRGSVALNYGYTF. DNA for the CDR3: TGTGCCTGGAGCCGAGGGAGTGTTGCCCTTAACTATGGCTACACCTTC.

The chain has TRBV7-8 and TRBJ2-1; D might be TRBD2 (6 bases). The germline gives CDR1 SGHVS, CDR2 FQNEAQ. V shed 4 bases and J shed 0 bases, with 13 bases lying between them. This CDR3 spans 16 amino acids. The CDR3 region is CASSYSSASSYNEQFF. The CDR3 nucleotides read TGTGCCAGCAGCTACTCTAGCGCAAGCTCCTACAATGAGCAGTTCTTC.

The chain links TRBV19 to TRBJ1-5; tentative D call: TRBD1 (6 bases). The V end lost 5 bases, the J end lost 8 bases, and 16 bases lay between the germline ends. Germline-derived CDR1 and CDR2 are LNHDA and SQIVND (reference sequence). This CDR3 spans 14 amino acids. The CDR3 coding sequence is TGTGCCAGTAGTGCAGCGACAGGTAATAAGCCCCAGCATTTT. Residues: CASSAATGNKPQHF.

This clone was seen a single time. J is TRBJ2-7 and V is TRBV9, with D maybe TRBD2 (5 bases). In germline, CDR1 is SGDLS, CDR2 YYNGEE. The CDR3 is 13 amino acids. Trimming took off 0 bases at V and 5 bases at J, with 9 bases between the two ends. The CDR3 reads CASSVAGNHEQYF. In DNA form, the CDR3 reads TGTGCCAGCAGCGTAGCGGGAAACCACGAGCAGTACTTC.

The chain combines TRBV28 with TRBJ1-4, with D unresolved. This CDR3 spans 14 amino acids. Germline V gives CDR1 MDHEN, CDR2 SYDVKM. V was trimmed by 5 bases and J by 8 bases, leaving 15 bases between them. The CDR3 DNA follows: TGTGCCAGCAGTCCACCGTCCCCCGGGGAAAAACTGTTTTTT. This codes for CASSPPSPGEKLFF.

This clone was seen ten or more times. V gene TRBV6-1 combines with J gene TRBJ2-2; D call uncertain. From germline, CDR1 is MNHNS and CDR2 SASEGT. CDR3 size: 17 residues. V shed 0 bases and J shed 3 bases, with 14 bases lying between them. CDR3 residues: CASSEALLVGYTGELFF. CDR3 DNA sequence: TGTGCCAGCAGTGAAGCGCTGTTGGTTGGATACACCGGGGAGCTGTTTTTT.

This chain joins TRBV19 and TRBJ2-1; TRBD2 agrees at 13 bases. Per germline, CDR1 LNHDA and CDR2 SQIVND (reference sequence). The CDR3 runs 18 residues. V shed 3 bases, J shed 2 bases, and the junction held 7 bases outside the gene matches. This CDR3 is CASSIGLAGVRTYNEQFF. CDR3 DNA: TGTGCCAGTAGTATCGGACTAGCGGGAGTTCGGACCTACAATGAGCAGTTCTTC.

The rearrangement uses TRBV5-4 and TRBJ2-1; 11 nucleotides match TRBD2. Per germline, CDR1 SGHNT and CDR2 YYREEE (reference sequence). Trimming at V came to 3 bases and at J to 8 bases, leaving 7 bases not matched to a gene. The CDR3 has 15 amino acids. The CDR3 loop reads CASSSLAGDRYEQFF. In DNA form, the CDR3 reads TGTGCCAGCAGCTCACTAGCGGGAGATAGGTATGAGCAGTTCTTC.